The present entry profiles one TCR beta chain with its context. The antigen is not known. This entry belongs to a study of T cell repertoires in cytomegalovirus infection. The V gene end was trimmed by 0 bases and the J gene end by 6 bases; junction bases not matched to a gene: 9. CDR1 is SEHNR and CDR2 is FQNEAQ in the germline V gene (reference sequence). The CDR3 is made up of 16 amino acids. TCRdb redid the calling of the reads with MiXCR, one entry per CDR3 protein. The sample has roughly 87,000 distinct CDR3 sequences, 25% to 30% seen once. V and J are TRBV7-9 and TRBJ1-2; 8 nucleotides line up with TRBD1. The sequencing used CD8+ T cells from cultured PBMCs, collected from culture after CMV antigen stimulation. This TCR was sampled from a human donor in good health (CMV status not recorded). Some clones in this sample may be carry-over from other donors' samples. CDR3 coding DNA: TGTGCCAGCAGCTTAGCCTACAAGGACAGGGAGGATGGCTACACCTTC. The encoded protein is CASSLAYKDREDGYTF.